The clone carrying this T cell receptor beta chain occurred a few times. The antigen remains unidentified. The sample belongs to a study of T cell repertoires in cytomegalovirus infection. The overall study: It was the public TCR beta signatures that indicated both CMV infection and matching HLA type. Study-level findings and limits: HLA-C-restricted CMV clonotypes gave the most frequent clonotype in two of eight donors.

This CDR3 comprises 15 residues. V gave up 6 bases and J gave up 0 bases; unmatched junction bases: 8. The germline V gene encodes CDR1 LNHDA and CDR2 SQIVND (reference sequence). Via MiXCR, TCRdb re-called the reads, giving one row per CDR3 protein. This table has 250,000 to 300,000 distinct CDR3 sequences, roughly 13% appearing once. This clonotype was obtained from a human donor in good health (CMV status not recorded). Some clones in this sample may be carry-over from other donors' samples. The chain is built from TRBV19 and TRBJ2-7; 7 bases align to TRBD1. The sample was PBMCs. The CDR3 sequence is CASRKPGQNSYEQYF. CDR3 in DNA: TGTGCCAGTAGGAAACCGGGACAGAACTCCTACGAGCAGTACTTC.